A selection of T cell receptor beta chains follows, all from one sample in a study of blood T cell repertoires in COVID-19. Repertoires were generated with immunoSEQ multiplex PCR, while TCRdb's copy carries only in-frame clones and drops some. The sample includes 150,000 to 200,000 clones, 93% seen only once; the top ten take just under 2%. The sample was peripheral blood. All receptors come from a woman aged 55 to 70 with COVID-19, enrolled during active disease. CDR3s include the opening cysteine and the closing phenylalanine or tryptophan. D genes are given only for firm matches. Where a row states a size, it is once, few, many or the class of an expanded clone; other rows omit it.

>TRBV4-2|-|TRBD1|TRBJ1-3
TGTGCCAGCAGCCAAGTGAGGGACAGGGGGCGCTTAGCTGGAAACACCATATATTTT
CASSQVRDRGRLAGNTIYF
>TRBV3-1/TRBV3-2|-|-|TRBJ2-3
TGTGCCAGCAGCCAGCGGGGCCTCACTACAGATACGCAGTATTTT
CASSQRGLTTDTQYF
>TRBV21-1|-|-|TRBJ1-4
TGTGCCAGCAGTAGACAGGGAGGAGGTGAAAAACTGTTTTTT
CASSRQGGGEKLFF
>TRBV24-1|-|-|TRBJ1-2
TGTGCCACCAGTTTTGGAGGGAACTATGGCTACACCTTC
CATSFGGNYGYTF
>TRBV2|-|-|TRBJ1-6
TGTGCCAGCAGTGAATTCGAGACATCACATAATTCACCCCTCCACTTT
CASSEFETSHNSPLHF
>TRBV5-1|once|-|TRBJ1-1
TGCGCCAGCAGCCCGCAACAGGGAAGCACTGAAGCTTTCTTT
CASSPQQGSTEAFF
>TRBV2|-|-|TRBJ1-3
TGTGCCAGCAGTTTATTACAAGGAAACACCATATATTTT
CASSLLQGNTIYF
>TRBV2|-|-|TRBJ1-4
TGTGCCAGCAGTGGTTTCCAGGCCTCGGAAAAACTGTTTTTT
CASSGFQASEKLFF
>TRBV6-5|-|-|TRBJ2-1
TGTGCCAGCAGCCGACAGAGCAATGAGCAGTTCTTC
CASSRQSNEQFF
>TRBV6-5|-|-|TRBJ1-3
TGTGCCACGACAGGACCAGGAAACACCATATATTTT
CATTGPGNTIYF
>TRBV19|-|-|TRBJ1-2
TGTGCCGGGTCTGACAGATATAGTGGCTACACCTTC
CAGSDRYSGYTF
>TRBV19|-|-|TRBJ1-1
TGTGCCAGTAGTATGGTCAGGACTGAAGCTTTCTTT
CASSMVRTEAFF
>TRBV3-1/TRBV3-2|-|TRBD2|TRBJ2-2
TGTGCCAGCAGCCAGGTCGGGGGGGAAGCCGGGGAGCTGTTTTTT
CASSQVGGEAGELFF
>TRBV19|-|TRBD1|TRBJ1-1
TGTGCCAGTAGTATAGTGGGACAGGCCAACTCTGAAGCTTTCTTT
CASSIVGQANSEAFF
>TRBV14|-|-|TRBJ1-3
TGTGCCAGCAGCCAAGTTCGGGTAACCGACAGGTCTTCTGGAAACACCATATATTTT
CASSQVRVTDRSSGNTIYF
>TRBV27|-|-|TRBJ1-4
TGTGCCAGCAGTTTGGCCTCGACGGGGGGAGGTGAAAAACTGTTTTTT
CASSLASTGGGEKLFF
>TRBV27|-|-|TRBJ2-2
TGTGCCAGCAGTTTTCAGGGTAACACCGGGGAGCTGTTTTTT
CASSFQGNTGELFF
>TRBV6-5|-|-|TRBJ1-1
TGTGCCAGCAGTTACCTAGGAAACGAAGCTTTCTTT
CASSYLGNEAFF
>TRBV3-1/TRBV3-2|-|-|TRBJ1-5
TGTGCCAGCAGCCAAAGCCTCCCGACCGGGACAACCCATAGCAATCAGCCCCAGCATTTT
CASSQSLPTGTTHSNQPQHF
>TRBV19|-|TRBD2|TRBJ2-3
TGTGCCAGTAGCCCCCGGCGTGGGGCGGGGGGCACAGATACGCAGTATTTT
CASSPRRGAGGTDTQYF
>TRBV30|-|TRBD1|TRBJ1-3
TGTGCCTGCCCACAGGGGGCCTCTGGAAACACCATATATTTT
CACPQGASGNTIYF
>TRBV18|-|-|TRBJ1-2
TGTGCCAGCTCACCGGGGCCGACCGGCGGCTACACCTTC
CASSPGPTGGYTF
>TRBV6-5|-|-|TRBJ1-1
TGTGCCAGCAGTTACTCGAGGACAGTCGCTACTGAAGCTTTCTTT
CASSYSRTVATEAFF
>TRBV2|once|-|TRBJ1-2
TGTGCCAGCAGTACGAAGACAGCAACTAACTATGGCTACACCTTC
CASSTKTATNYGYTF
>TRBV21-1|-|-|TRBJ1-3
TGTGCCAGCAGCAAGATGGACAGTCACGGAGTATTTTCTGGAAACACCATATATTTT
CASSKMDSHGVFSGNTIYF
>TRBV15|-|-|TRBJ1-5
TGTGCCACCAGCAGAGATCGCCCCAGGGTAGGTCAGCCCCAGCATTTT
CATSRDRPRVGQPQHF
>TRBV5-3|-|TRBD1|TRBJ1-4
TGTGCCAGAAGCTCTAGGACAGGGCACGAGAGCGGATTGTTTTTT
CARSSRTGHESGLFF
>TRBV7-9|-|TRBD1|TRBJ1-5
TGTGCCAGCAGCACAGCGGGACAGGGGAACAATCAGCCCCAGCATTTT
CASSTAGQGNNQPQHF
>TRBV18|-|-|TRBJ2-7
TGTGCCAGCTCACCGCGACAGGTCACCTACGAGCAGTACTTC
CASSPRQVTYEQYF
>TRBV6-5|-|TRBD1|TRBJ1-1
TGTGCCAGCACCCGGGACAGGTGGACCACTGAAGCTTTCTTT
CASTRDRWTTEAFF
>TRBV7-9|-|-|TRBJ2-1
TGTGCCAGCAGCTACCCCGGGGTGGGGGCAACGAGCTACAATGAGCAGTTCTTC
CASSYPGVGATSYNEQFF
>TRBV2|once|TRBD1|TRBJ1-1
TGTGCCAGCAGTGTGGGACAGTTGAACACTGAAGCTTTCTTT
CASSVGQLNTEAFF
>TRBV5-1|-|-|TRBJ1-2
TGCGCCAGCAGCTTGGAAGGGCCCGGGAGCTACACCTTC
CASSLEGPGSYTF